These 16 T cell receptor beta chains were sequenced from one sample in a study of T cells after somatic rescue of genetic block. TCRdb's copy holds only in-frame clones and misses some; the assay was immunoSEQ multiplex PCR. The sample holds approximately 14,000 clones, approximately 70% seen once. The material sequenced was peripheral blood mononuclear cells (PBMCs). These receptors all come from a boy younger than 18.

This clone was counted a single time. The chain uses TRBV28 and TRBJ1-4; D is undetermined. V lost 7 bases and J lost 4, with 10 bases in between. The CDR3 contains 13 residues. Germline assignment: CDR1 MDHEN and CDR2 SYDVKM. DNA for the CDR3: TGTGCCAGCACGGACGGGGTTAATGAAAAACTGTTTTTT. This translates into CASTDGVNEKLFF.

CDR3 coding DNA: TGTGCCAGCAGCTCAAGGGGGGACACTGAAAAGTGCTACACCTTC. Encoded protein: CASSSRGDTEKCYTF. The J gene is TRBJ1-2, the V gene TRBV7-9; weak D call: TRBD1 (6 bases). This CDR3 has 15 residues. V dropped 4 bases and J dropped 9 bases, with 21 bases sitting between them. CDR1 and CDR2 from the germline V gene are SEHNR and FQNEAQ (reference sequence).

This clone was found a few times. The genes are TRBV27 and TRBJ2-1; 9 bases agree with TRBD2. The CDR3 covers 15 residues. Germline assignment: CDR1 MNHEY and CDR2 SMNVEV (reference sequence). The J segment lost 4 bases and the V segment lost 6 bases, leaving 7 bases of the junction unmatched. The CDR3 protein is CASRILAGYYNEQFF. The CDR3 bases are TGTGCCAGCAGGATCCTAGCGGGGTATTACAATGAGCAGTTCTTC.

The rearrangement links TRBV5-1 to TRBJ2-3; D is possibly TRBD1 (5 bases). From germline, CDR1 is SGHRS and CDR2 YFSETQ. The CDR3 is made up of 14 amino acids. V lost 0 bases and J 2 bases, leaving 7 bases between the germline ends. The CDR3 bases are TGCGCCAGCAGCTTGGACAGGTTCACAGATACGCAGTATTTT. It is translated as CASSLDRFTDTQYF. The complete variable domain, with remaining parts taken from reference TRBV5-1 and TRBJ2-3, reads KAGVTQTPRYLIKTRGQQVTLSCSPISGHRSVSWYQQTPGQGLQFLFEYFSETQRNKGNFPGRFSGRQFSNSRSEMNVSTLELGDSALYLCASSLDRFTDTQYFGPGTRLTVL.

The chain employs TRBV5-1 and TRBJ2-7; D tentatively reads TRBD1 or TRBD2 (5 bases each). The germline V gene has CDR1 SGHRS and CDR2 YFSETQ. This CDR3 spans 17 amino acids. Deletions cut 4 bases from V and 2 bases from J, with 22 bases between. The DNA of the CDR3 is TGCGCCAGCAGCCAACTGCCGGGACCCCACCCTACCTACGAGCAGTACTTC. Translating gives CASSQLPGPHPTYEQYF.

This chain's CDR3 is CASSPLAGAYNEQFF. In DNA form, the CDR3 reads TGTGCCAGCAGCCCACTAGCGGGAGCCTACAATGAGCAGTTCTTC. V and J are TRBV7-3 and TRBJ2-1, with 11 bases aligning to TRBD2. Germline V lookup: CDR1 SGHTA, CDR2 FQGTGA. V lost 5 bases and J lost 2; bases outside the gene matches: 2. The CDR3 extends over 15 amino acids.

This clone was observed a few times. The chain uses TRBV6-5 and TRBJ1-2; no firm D call. The CDR3 consists of 13 residues. The V end lost 6 bases, the J end lost 2 bases, and 10 bases lay between the germline ends. Germline V lookup: CDR1 MNHEY, CDR2 SVGAGI. CDR3 bases: TGTGCCAGCAGCTTAGGGCGGAACTATGGCTACACCTTC. Encoded protein: CASSLGRNYGYTF.

The gene calls are TRBV7-9 and TRBJ1-1, with D possibly being TRBD1 (6 bases). The germline CDR1 and CDR2 sequences are SEHNR and FQNEAQ (reference sequence). Trimming took off 4 bases at V and 0 bases at J, with 9 bases between the two ends. The CDR3 is 14 residues long. CDR3 coding DNA: TGTGCCAGCAGCTCACAGGGCGTGAACACTGAAGCTTTCTTT. This encodes CASSSQGVNTEAFF.

The chain carries TRBV6-4 and TRBJ2-7, with no clear D. The germline V gene has CDR1 MRHNA and CDR2 SNTAGT. The V end lost 4 bases, the J end lost 1 base, and 8 bases lay between the germline ends. This CDR3 spans 13 amino acids. CDR3 in amino acids: CASSVLGSYEQYF. The CDR3 region has the DNA TGTGCCAGCAGTGTCCTAGGTTCCTACGAGCAGTACTTC.

The V and J genes are TRBV18 and TRBJ2-4, with TRBD1 as a possible D gene (6 bases). With 6 bases removed from V and 0 bases from J, the gap between germline ends came to 18 bases. The germline V gene has CDR1 KGHSH and CDR2 LQKENI. The CDR3 covers 17 residues. The CDR3 loop reads CASSPRQAFLAKNIQYF. In DNA form, the CDR3 reads TGTGCCAGCTCCCCGAGACAGGCCTTCTTAGCCAAAAACATTCAGTACTTC.

The chain couples TRBV28 to TRBJ1-5, with D possibly matching TRBD1 (6 bases). Germline CDR1 reads MDHEN; CDR2 reads SYDVKM. The CDR3 runs to 15 residues. The V end lost 1 base, the J end lost 4 bases, and 11 bases lay between the germline ends. CDR3 sequence (DNA): TGTGCCAGCAGTTTATATACAGGGAGTAATCAGCCCCAGCATTTT. It codes for CASSLYTGSNQPQHF.

This clone occurred once. The chain links TRBV21-1 to TRBJ1-1; the DNA was not used to check the table's D call, TRBD1. TRBV21-1 is classified as a pseudogene. The CDR3 covers 12 residues. The CDR3, as DNA: TGTGCCAGCAGCGGCATGAACACTGAAGCTTTCTTT. This sequence encodes CASSGMNTEAFF.

This clone occurred a few times. This sequence joins TRBV30 and TRBJ2-2; 8 nucleotides line up with TRBD1. J was trimmed by 5 bases and V by 3 bases; bases with no gene match: 8. CDR3 length: 15 residues. CDR1 is GTSNPN and CDR2 is SVGIG in the germline V gene (reference sequence). The CDR3 protein is CAWRRTGFNTGELFF. CDR3 in DNA: TGTGCCTGGAGGAGGACAGGGTTTAATACCGGGGAGCTGTTTTTT.

The genes are TRBV27 and TRBJ2-1; 7 positions match TRBD1. With 3 bases clipped from V and 1 base from J, the junction kept 9 bases outside the gene matches. The CDR3 is 17 amino acids. Germline CDR1 is MNHEY and CDR2 is SMNVEV (reference sequence). The CDR3 DNA reads TGTGCCAGCAGTTTTAGGGCAGGGGGAAGGTCCTACAATGAGCAGTTCTTC. It codes for CASSFRAGGRSYNEQFF.

The chain carries TRBV7-3 and TRBJ2-3; possible D gene TRBD1, 5 bases. Germline V lookup: CDR1 SGHTA, CDR2 FQGTGA. Trimming left V 5 bases short and J 2 bases short, with 11 bases between. This CDR3 comprises 14 residues. In nucleotides, the CDR3 is TGTGCCAGCAGCCGTCAGGGTACCACAGATACGCAGTATTTT. This encodes CASSRQGTTDTQYF.

This clone appeared a few times. This chain connects TRBV19 to TRBJ1-5; D is unclear. In germline, CDR1 is LNHDA, CDR2 SQIVND (reference sequence). Trimming took 9 bases from V and 7 from J, leaving 22 bases between them. The CDR3 is 15 amino acids. CDR3 DNA sequence: TGTGCCAGCAGTGACGGCTATCGGGGTAACCAGCCCCAGCATTTT. It encodes CASSDGYRGNQPQHF.